A selection of T cell receptor beta chains follows, all from one sample in a study of response to subunit inactivated influenza vaccine. TCRdb reanalysed the RT-PCR reads using MiXCR and keeps one entry per CDR3 protein. Of roughly 760,000 distinct CDR3 sequences listed, around 20% were seen once; the top ten hold around 9.6%. The sequencing used PBMCs from blood, collected 5 to 6 days after vaccination. The origin of the receptors is a man aged 45-65 years who received an inactivated influenza vaccine. Each CDR3 is given with its conserved first and last residue. A D gene is named only where the DNA matches it firmly. The size field is filled for only some rows; it gives once, few, many or a size class.

>few|TRBD2|TRBJ2-7|TRBV5-5
TGTGCCAGCAGCTGGGCGGGAGCCCCTTCCTACGAGCAGTACTTC
CASSWAGAPSYEQYF
>-|-|TRBJ1-6|TRBV4-3
TGCGCCAGCAGCCGAGAAACTCGTTCACCCCTCCACTTT
CASSRETRSPLHF
>-|-|TRBJ1-1|TRBV3-1
TGTGCCAGCAGCCAAGACATGGGCACTGAAGCTTTCTTT
CASSQDMGTEAFF
>-|-|TRBJ1-6|TRBV7-2
TGTGCCAGCAGCCCGAGGAGGGCCGCCAATTCACCCCTCCACTTT
CASSPRRAANSPLHF
>-|TRBD2|TRBJ2-5|TRBV18
TGTGCCAGCTCACCCATGACTAGCGGGTCTCTAGAGACCCAGTACTTC
CASSPMTSGSLETQYF
>-|TRBD2|TRBJ2-2|TRBV7-6
TGTGCCAGCAGCTCCGCTGGTCTAGCGGGAGGAACCGGGGAGCTGTTTTTT
CASSSAGLAGGTGELFF
>-|TRBD2|TRBJ2-5|TRBV20-1
TGCAGTGCTAGGAAGGGCGGGGGAAGGGAGACCCAGTACTTC
CSARKGGGRETQYF
>few|TRBD1|TRBJ2-7|TRBV7-2
TGTGCCAGCAGCGCACGGGACAGAACCTACGAGCAGTACTTC
CASSARDRTYEQYF
>-|-|TRBJ2-5|TRBV7-7
TGTGCCAGCAGTTTAGCGCTAAGTTGGAGCGAAAGTCAAGAGACCCAGTACTTC
CASSLALSWSESQETQYF
>many|TRBD2|TRBJ2-1|TRBV20-1
TGCAGTGCCAGTAAAGGGACTAGCATCTACAACAATGAGCAGTTCTTC
CSASKGTSIYNNEQFF
>-|TRBD2|TRBJ2-3|TRBV4-3
TGCGCCAGCAGCCAAGATTTGACTAGCGGGCAGTATTTT
CASSQDLTSGQYF